These 26 T cell receptor beta chains were sequenced from one sample in a study of blood T cell repertoires in COVID-19. Profiling relied on immunoSEQ multiplex PCR, and the TCRdb table lists in-frame clones only, not all of them. The profile shows about 190,000 clones, roughly four fifths of them singletons. The sequencing input was peripheral blood. All receptors derive from a woman between 25 and 40 years old with acute or convalescent COVID-19.

The V and J genes are TRBV24-1 and TRBJ2-3; 8 bases fit TRBD1. After removal of 6 bases from V and 3 bases from J, the junction contained 10 bases not matched to a gene. Germline assignment: CDR1 KGHDR and CDR2 SFDVKD. There are 16 residues in the CDR3. CDR3 coding DNA: TGTGCCACCAGTCACCATACAGGGGGTCCGACAGATACGCAGTATTTT. Translation: CATSHHTGGPTDTQYF.

V and J are TRBV7-6 and TRBJ1-3; maybe TRBD1 (5 bases). There are 16 residues in the CDR3. V dropped 0 bases and J dropped 4 bases, with 13 bases sitting between them. CDR1 SGHVS and CDR2 FNYEAQ come from the germline V gene. This CDR3 is CASSLAEGWTGNTIYF. The CDR3 DNA sequence: TGTGCCAGCAGCTTAGCGGAGGGTTGGACAGGAAACACCATATATTTT.

This clone was recorded once. The chain links TRBV9 to TRBJ2-2; D remains unclear. Trimming took 0 bases from V and 4 from J, leaving 7 bases between them. The CDR3 contains 14 residues. Germline CDR1 reads SGDLS; CDR2 reads YYNGEE. CDR3 sequence: CASSVAGLTGELFF. DNA of the CDR3: TGTGCCAGCAGCGTAGCTGGGCTCACCGGGGAGCTGTTTTTT.

V gene TRBV14 combines with J gene TRBJ1-1; D remains unclear. Trimming removed 2 bases at V and 4 bases at J, with 11 bases between. The CDR3 contains 14 residues. Germline CDR1 is SGHDN and CDR2 is FVKESK. CDR3 sequence reads: CASSQQNVATEAFF. In DNA form, the CDR3 reads TGTGCCAGCAGCCAACAAAACGTAGCCACTGAAGCTTTCTTT.

This chain joins TRBV9 and TRBJ2-1, with a tentative D call TRBD2 (5 bases). CDR1 and CDR2 from the germline V gene are SGDLS and YYNGEE. Deletions cut 5 bases from V and 0 bases from J, with 15 bases between. The CDR3 extends over 16 amino acids. CDR3 loop: CASRYDTSRSYNEQFF. The CDR3 DNA reads TGTGCCAGCAGGTATGATACTAGTCGCTCCTACAATGAGCAGTTCTTC.

This clone was recorded only once. This chain links TRBV2 with TRBJ1-4, with TRBD1 matching 10 bases. V was clipped by 6 bases and J by 7 bases; unmatched bases: 8. The CDR3 contains 15 residues. Germline CDR1 and CDR2: SNHLY and FYNNEI. As DNA, the CDR3 is TGTGCCAGCAGCCAACGACAGGGGGCAAGTGAAAAACTGTTTTTT. Its translation is CASSQRQGASEKLFF.

CDR3 amino acids: CAISESGASRTYEQYF. CDR3 bases: TGTGCCATCAGTGAGTCAGGGGCCTCCCGAACCTACGAGCAGTACTTC. The chain couples TRBV10-3 to TRBJ2-7; a weak D match, TRBD1 (5 bases). The CDR3 runs 16 residues. V shed 0 bases and J shed 2 bases, with 14 bases lying between them. Germline-derived CDR1 and CDR2 are ENHRY and SYGVKD.

Notes on this clone: One end of the junction does not line up with germline, which may come from a read error. The CDR3 DNA reads as TGTGCCAGCAGTTTTTCTAGCGGGATATCACAGTCCCATTTT. This sequence encodes CASSFSSGISQSHF. The chain uses TRBV28 and TRBJ2-3, with 9 bases identical to TRBD2. The CDR3 is made up of 14 amino acids. Germline CDR1 is MDHEN and CDR2 is SYDVKM.

This clone was counted a few times. The rearrangement joins TRBV9 to TRBJ2-1, with D possibly being TRBD2 (6 bases). The CDR3 extends over 15 amino acids. Germline V lookup: CDR1 SGDLS, CDR2 YYNGEE. V gave up 5 bases and J gave up 3 bases, with 15 bases separating them. CDR3 DNA: TGTGCCAGCAGTCGGCGGGGAACTGTCTACAATGAGCAGTTCTTC. This gives the protein CASSRRGTVYNEQFF.

This chain connects TRBV5-4 to TRBJ1-3; 7 nucleotides agree with TRBD1. Germline CDR1 SGHNT, CDR2 YYREEE (reference sequence). The length of the CDR3 is 15 residues. With V trimmed by 4 bases and J by 2 bases, 6 bases remained unmatched. CDR3 residues: CASSVQGFPGNTIYF. Written as DNA, the CDR3 is TGTGCCAGCAGCGTACAGGGGTTTCCTGGAAACACCATATATTTT.

This clone was seen a few times. The V call is TRBV3-1 (or the pseudogene TRBV3-2), the J call TRBJ1-2; D is perhaps TRBD1 (5 bases). This CDR3 is 14 amino acids long. Trimming took off 0 bases at V and 5 bases at J, with 10 bases between the two ends. From germline, CDR1 is LGHDT and CDR2 YNNKEL (reference sequence). CDR3 loop: CASSQDQGVYGYTF. In nucleotides, the CDR3 is TGTGCCAGCAGCCAAGATCAAGGGGTTTATGGCTACACCTTC.

The chain is built from TRBV7-8 and TRBJ2-5; 10 bases line up with TRBD1. Losses at the gene ends were 1 base for V and 2 bases for J; bases not matched to a gene: 7. Germline-derived CDR1 and CDR2 are SGHVS and FQNEAQ. The CDR3 is 17 residues long. The CDR3 reads CASSLGVLGQGQETQYF. The DNA of the CDR3 is TGTGCCAGCAGCTTAGGAGTACTGGGACAGGGGCAAGAGACCCAGTACTTC.

This sequence joins TRBV5-4 and TRBJ1-2; possible D gene TRBD1, 5 bases. This CDR3 is built from 16 residues. From germline, CDR1 is SGHNT and CDR2 YYREEE (reference sequence). The V and J ends lost 4 bases and 4 bases respectively, with 20 bases between them. This CDR3 reads CASSGPGDQQVYGYTF. The CDR3 DNA is TGTGCCAGCAGCGGGCCGGGGGACCAACAGGTCTATGGCTACACCTTC.

The chain is built from TRBV10-3 and TRBJ1-3; 9 bases fit TRBD1. V lost 0 bases, J lost 1 base, and 4 bases stayed unmatched. This CDR3 spans 17 amino acids. Germline V lookup: CDR1 ENHRY, CDR2 SYGVKD. The CDR3 loop is CAISESGTGKSGNTIYF. The DNA of the CDR3 is TGTGCCATCAGTGAGTCAGGGACAGGGAAATCTGGAAACACCATATATTTT.

The V gene is TRBV27, the J gene TRBJ1-2; D may be TRBD1 (5 bases). The CDR3 contains 16 residues. Trimming pared 0 bases from V and 4 bases from J, leaving 15 bases between. Germline loops: CDR1 MNHEY, CDR2 SMNVEV (reference sequence). The CDR3 region is CASSLSVLGGVYGYTF. The DNA of the CDR3 is TGTGCCAGCAGTTTATCAGTCTTGGGAGGGGTCTATGGCTACACCTTC.

Many counts were recorded for this clone. The rearrangement uses TRBV5-8 and TRBJ2-7, with 9 bases fitting TRBD1. This CDR3 is 15 amino acids long. Trimming cost V 0 bases and J 6 bases; bases outside gene matches: 7. From germline, CDR1 is SGHTS and CDR2 YDEGEE. The CDR3 nucleotides are TGTGCCAGCAGCTTGGGGGGACAGGGACCCTCCGAGCAGTACTTC. Residues: CASSLGGQGPSEQYF. Full variable domain (outside the CDR3, taken from reference TRBV5-8 and TRBJ2-7): EAGVTQSPTHLIKTRGQQATLRCSPISGHTSVYWYQQALGLGLQFLLWYDEGEERNRGNFPPRFSGRQFPNYSSELNVNALELEDSALYLCASSLGGQGPSEQYFGPGTRLTVT.

J is TRBJ1-2 and V is TRBV25-1; D is unclear. V was cut by 4 bases and J by 4 bases, with 16 bases left in between. Germline CDR1 is MGHDK and CDR2 is SYGVNS. The CDR3 spans 15 residues. CDR3 nucleotide sequence: TGTGCCAGCAGTGGAGGGTTTGCGGCCTTCTATGGCTACACCTTC. Amino acids: CASSGGFAAFYGYTF.

The genes are TRBV27 and TRBJ1-6; TRBD1 matches at 7 bases. The ends lost 3 bases at V and 5 bases at J; junction bases unmatched: 4. The CDR3 has 15 residues. CDR1 and CDR2 from the germline V gene are MNHEY and SMNVEV (reference sequence). As DNA, the CDR3 is TGTGCCAGCAGTTTCGACGACAGGGATAATTCACCCCTCCACTTT. This codes for CASSFDDRDNSPLHF.

The chain joins TRBV7-6 to TRBJ2-7, with D unresolved. The germline V gene encodes CDR1 SGHVS and CDR2 FNYEAQ. Trimming stripped 5 bases from V and 4 bases from J, with 9 bases between. The CDR3 contains 12 residues. CDR3 nucleotide sequence: TGTGCCAGCAGCGACAATCCATACGAGCAGTACTTC. Amino acid sequence: CASSDNPYEQYF.

V and J are TRBV19 and TRBJ2-5, with 7 positions matching TRBD2. J gave up 4 bases and V 3 bases, and 2 bases lay outside the gene matches. CDR1 and CDR2 (germline): LNHDA, SQIVND (reference sequence). The CDR3 has 13 amino acids. Written as DNA, the CDR3 is TGTGCCAGTAGTATGTCGGGGGGAGAGACCCAGTACTTC. It specifies CASSMSGGETQYF.

The sample holds one count of this clone. V gene TRBV10-3 combines with J gene TRBJ1-3; 7 bases match TRBD1. Trimming removed 6 bases from V and 1 base from J; junction bases left unmatched: 9. This CDR3 region has 16 residues. Germline values: CDR1 ENHRY, CDR2 SYGVKD. The CDR3 bases are TGTGCCATCAGCGAAGGGACAGCTGAATCTGGAAACACCATATATTTT. Protein product: CAISEGTAESGNTIYF.

The chain recombines TRBV19 with TRBJ2-2; a possible D gene is TRBD1 (6 bases). CDR1 and CDR2 (germline): LNHDA, SQIVND (reference sequence). Trimming left V 5 bases short and J 1 base short, with 14 bases between. This CDR3 spans 16 amino acids. CDR3 DNA: TGTGCCAGTAGTGCCCTCGGGACACAGAACACCGGGGAGCTGTTTTTT. This codes for CASSALGTQNTGELFF.

The chain combines TRBV11-1 with TRBJ2-7; D is possibly TRBD1 (6 bases). Germline loops: CDR1 SGHAT, CDR2 FQDESV (reference sequence). There are 16 residues in the CDR3. Trimming took off 0 bases at V and 2 bases at J, with 14 bases between the two ends. The CDR3 here is CASSLAPVQGTYEQYF. In DNA, the CDR3 is TGTGCCAGCAGCTTAGCGCCTGTGCAGGGGACCTACGAGCAGTACTTC.

This chain uses TRBV2 with TRBJ1-5; 9 nucleotides agree with TRBD1. CDR1 and CDR2 from the germline V gene are SNHLY and FYNNEI. The CDR3 has 17 residues. V lost 5 bases, J lost 5 bases, and 13 bases stayed unmatched. In DNA form, the CDR3 reads TGTGCCAGCAGTAAAACGTTCCCGGGACAGGGTTATCAGCCCCAGCATTTT. It yields the protein CASSKTFPGQGYQPQHF.

The rearrangement uses TRBV10-2 and TRBJ1-5; a possible D gene is TRBD1 (5 bases). Trimming stripped 4 bases from V and 7 bases from J, with 11 bases between. From germline, CDR1 is WSHSY and CDR2 SAAADI. This CDR3 is built from 13 residues. The CDR3 sequence is CASSAGLGQPQHF. The CDR3 DNA sequence: TGCGCCAGCAGTGCAGGGCTAGGGCAGCCCCAGCATTTT.

This rearrangement joins TRBV11-2 to TRBJ2-1; TRBD2 matches 7 bases. Unmatched junction bases numbered 9, after V lost 5 bases and J lost 2 bases. Germline V lookup: CDR1 SGHAT, CDR2 FQNNGV. This CDR3 spans 16 amino acids. CDR3: CASSPQLAATYNEQFF. Here the CDR3 DNA reads TGTGCCAGCAGCCCCCAGCTAGCGGCCACCTACAATGAGCAGTTCTTC.